Following are 7 T cell receptor beta chains from one sample sequenced in a study of blood T cell repertoires in COVID-19. Method: immunoSEQ multiplex PCR; TCRdb's copy keeps in-frame clones and lacks some. The sample has roughly 100,000 clones; about 80% are singletons. The sequencing input was peripheral blood. Source of these receptors: a human donor in a cohort sampled during active COVID-19.

The chain uses TRBV19 and TRBJ2-2; 10 nucleotides match TRBD2. Trimming took 5 bases from V and 0 from J; bases not matched to a gene: 6. The CDR3 sequence is 17 residues long. Germline values: CDR1 LNHDA, CDR2 SQIVND (reference sequence). The CDR3 region is CASSDNLAGANTGELFF. CDR3 nucleotides: TGTGCCAGTAGTGACAACCTAGCGGGGGCGAACACCGGGGAGCTGTTTTTT. Based on the CDR3 plus reference TRBV19 and TRBJ2-2, the full variable domain is DGGITQSPKYLFRKEGQNVTLSCEQNLNHDAMYWYRQDPGQGLRLIYYSQIVNDFQKGDIAEGYSVSREKKESFPLTVTSAQKNPTAFYLCASSDNLAGANTGELFFGEGSRLTVL.

This chain uses TRBV9 with TRBJ2-3; D gene uncertain. With 0 bases removed from V and 4 bases from J, the gap between germline ends came to 12 bases. The CDR3 length is 15 residues. CDR1 and CDR2 (germline): SGDLS, YYNGEE. The CDR3 DNA follows: TGTGCCAGCAGCGTAGGGCTAGTCCGCCCAGATACGCAGTATTTT. It codes for CASSVGLVRPDTQYF.

This clone was seen just once. V is TRBV14 and J is TRBJ2-5; perhaps TRBD2 as D (6 bases). Germline CDR1 and CDR2: SGHDN and FVKESK. Trimming cost V 8 bases and J 5 bases, with 24 bases left between them. The CDR3 runs 16 residues. This CDR3 is CASSKVAGYFGETQYF. The DNA of the CDR3 is TGTGCCAGCTCCAAAGTGGCGGGGTACTTCGGGGAGACCCAGTACTTC.

The V call is TRBV10-2, the J call TRBJ2-2; 12 nucleotides match TRBD2. CDR1 is WSHSY, CDR2 SAAADI, per germline. The CDR3 runs 14 residues. The J segment lost 4 bases and the V segment lost 10 bases, leaving 4 bases of the junction unmatched. The CDR3 reads CATLTSGGTGELFF. The CDR3 DNA follows: TGCGCCACCCTGACTAGCGGGGGCACCGGGGAGCTGTTTTTT.

The V gene is TRBV6-5, the J gene TRBJ1-6; D is uncertain. V lost 5 bases and J lost 7, with 15 bases in between. The length of the CDR3 is 15 residues. CDR1 and CDR2 (germline): MNHEY, SVGAGI. The CDR3 is CASSRTRAGNSPLHF. The CDR3 DNA reads TGTGCCAGCAGTCGGACTCGCGCCGGCAATTCACCCCTCCACTTT.

The chain employs TRBV30 and TRBJ2-5, with D perhaps matching TRBD1 (6 bases). Trimming left V 0 bases short and J 2 bases short, with 13 bases between. The CDR3 extends over 15 amino acids. Germline V gene lookup returns CDR1 GTSNPN and CDR2 SVGIG (reference sequence). CDR3 in amino acids: CAWSVGQLPQETQYF. The CDR3 DNA sequence: TGTGCCTGGAGTGTAGGACAGCTGCCACAAGAGACCCAGTACTTC.

This chain joins TRBV7-2 and TRBJ2-5, with D maybe TRBD1 (6 bases). The V gene's germline CDR1 is SGHTA and CDR2 FQGNSA. V was trimmed by 0 bases and J by 5 bases, leaving 10 bases between them. The CDR3 loop spans 14 amino acids. This CDR3 reads CASSLAGTGETQYF. The CDR3 region has the DNA TGTGCCAGCAGCTTAGCGGGAACAGGGGAGACCCAGTACTTC.